Below, 27 T cell receptor beta chains from the same sample are listed, as sequenced in a study of cytomegalovirus exposure and HLA in healthy donors. This table comes from immunoSEQ multiplex PCR, and its TCRdb copy is limited to in-frame clones, with some not included. Here the sample spans about 130,000 clones, 89% being singletons. The sample was PBMCs. The receptors were sampled from a woman aged 18-35 years in good health and CMV-seropositive.

This chain uses TRBV7-2 with TRBJ2-1; D may be TRBD1 (6 bases). The germline V and J ends were trimmed by 3 bases and 7 bases, with 10 bases remaining between them. The germline gives CDR1 SGHTA, CDR2 FQGNSA. The CDR3 consists of 13 residues. The DNA for the CDR3 is TGTGCCAGCAGCTTTCGCAGGGGAAATGAGCAGTTCTTC. As protein: CASSFRRGNEQFF.

CDR3 in DNA: TGCGCCAGCAGCCAAGGGTTGGCGTTTACTAGGGCCAACGTCCTGACTTTC. It yields the protein CASSQGLAFTRANVLTF. The chain is built from TRBV4-1 and TRBJ2-6, with D hard to call. CDR1 is MGHRA, CDR2 YSYEKL, per germline. V lost 1 base and J lost 5, with 15 bases in between. This CDR3 is 17 amino acids long.

The V and J genes are TRBV10-3 and TRBJ1-1, with TRBD1 matching 8 bases. CDR3 length: 15 amino acids. Germline V gene data show CDR1 as ENHRY and CDR2 as SYGVKD. Germline trimming cut 3 bases from V and 4 bases from J; bases unmatched to any gene: 7. Here the CDR3 reads CAISDRGQGSTEAFF. The CDR3 bases are TGTGCCATCAGTGACCGAGGACAGGGAAGCACTGAAGCTTTCTTT.

This sequence joins TRBV5-4 and TRBJ2-7; 7 nucleotides line up with TRBD1. This CDR3 spans 15 amino acids. Losses at the gene ends were 5 bases for V and 3 bases for J; bases not matched to a gene: 11. Germline loops: CDR1 SGHNT, CDR2 YYREEE (reference sequence). CDR3 loop: CASSNRGRGNYEQYF. In DNA, the CDR3 is TGTGCCAGCAGTAACAGGGGAAGGGGGAACTACGAGCAGTACTTC.

V and J are TRBV15 and TRBJ2-5; TRBD2 might be the D (6 bases). The germline V and J ends were trimmed by 1 base and 1 base, with 10 bases remaining between them. The CDR3 is 15 residues long. The germline gives CDR1 LNHNV, CDR2 YYDKDF (reference sequence). CDR3 sequence (DNA): TGTGCCACCAGCAGAGGGGGACTTTTCCAAGAGACCCAGTACTTC. Residues: CATSRGGLFQETQYF.

This chain joins TRBV28 and TRBJ1-4; 11 bases map to TRBD1. This CDR3 is 14 amino acids long. Per germline, CDR1 MDHEN and CDR2 SYDVKM. Unmatched junction bases numbered 5, after V lost 7 bases and J lost 7 bases. CDR3 sequence reads: CASKLGTGGEKLFF. CDR3 in DNA: TGTGCCAGCAAGCTCGGGACAGGGGGTGAAAAACTGTTTTTT.

This rearrangement joins TRBV27 to TRBJ1-6; no reliable D call. V lost 2 bases to trimming and J lost 7 bases, with 9 bases between them. Germline V gene lookup returns CDR1 MNHEY and CDR2 SMNVEV (reference sequence). This CDR3 spans 14 amino acids. CDR3 bases: TGTGCCAGCAGTTTAATATCTTTGAATTCACCCCTCCACTTT. It codes for CASSLISLNSPLHF.

The V and J genes are TRBV6-5 and TRBJ1-2; TRBD1 might be the D (5 bases). This CDR3 comprises 15 residues. Looked up from germline, CDR1 is MNHEY and CDR2 is SVGAGI. Trimming stripped 4 bases from V and 3 bases from J, with 15 bases between. CDR3: CASSSPNWGDYGYTF. CDR3 nucleotide sequence: TGTGCCAGCAGTTCCCCCAATTGGGGGGACTATGGCTACACCTTC.

The rearrangement joins TRBV9 to TRBJ2-1; perhaps TRBD2 as D (5 bases). Germline values: CDR1 SGDLS, CDR2 YYNGEE. The CDR3 consists of 12 residues. V lost 0 bases, J lost 15 bases, and 13 bases lay in between. The CDR3 nucleotides are TGTGCCAGCAGCGTAGTGCGGGTACCTGGGTTCTTC. Encoded protein: CASSVVRVPGFF.

This clone was observed a few times. Germline is not matched at one junction end, which may reflect a read error. The chain recombines TRBV2 with TRBJ1-5; no clear D. The CDR3 loop spans 14 amino acids. CDR1 and CDR2 from the germline V gene are SNHLY and FYNNEI. CDR3 bases: TGTGCCAGCAGGGAAGACACTAGCAATCAGCCCCAGCATTTT. Encoded protein: CASREDTSNQPQHF.

The CDR3 nucleotides are TGTGCCAGCAGTTTGACTAGCGGGCCCTACGAGCAGTACTTC. It specifies CASSLTSGPYEQYF. The chain couples TRBV6-5 to TRBJ2-7, with 10 bases aligning to TRBD2. Germline lookup yields CDR1 MNHEY and CDR2 SVGAGI. V was pared by 4 bases and J by 2 bases, with 2 bases of the junction left unmatched. CDR3 length: 14 amino acids.

The chain carries TRBV6-5 and TRBJ1-4, with D tentatively TRBD1 (6 bases). Germline CDR1 is MNHEY and CDR2 is SVGAGI. This CDR3 spans 15 amino acids. V was clipped by 10 bases and J by 5 bases, with 20 bases between them. CDR3 coding DNA: TGTGCCACACGACAGGAACCGGGCGGCAATGAAAAACTGTTTTTT. Protein sequence: CATRQEPGGNEKLFF.

V is TRBV5-5 and J is TRBJ1-1; D unresolved. Germline V gene data show CDR1 as SGHKS and CDR2 as YYEKEE (reference sequence). V lost 0 bases, J lost 4 bases, and 7 bases lay in between. The CDR3 consists of 13 residues. DNA for the CDR3: TGTGCCAGCAGCTTGGGGGCAGGCACTGAAGCTTTCTTT. Translating gives CASSLGAGTEAFF.

The CDR3 protein is CASSLGGSGGTNEQFF. Here the CDR3 DNA reads TGTGCCAGCAGCTTAGGGGGAAGCGGGGGAACAAATGAGCAGTTCTTC. This chain connects TRBV11-3 to TRBJ2-1, with TRBD2 identical over 8 bases. The V gene's germline CDR1 is SGHNT and CDR2 YENEEA. This CDR3 region has 16 residues. After removal of 1 base from V and 7 bases from J, the junction contained 9 bases not matched to a gene.

The chain is built from TRBV27 and TRBJ2-1; D may be TRBD1 (6 bases). Deletions cut 3 bases from V and 7 bases from J, with 13 bases between. The germline V gene encodes CDR1 MNHEY and CDR2 SMNVEV (reference sequence). This CDR3 has 14 amino acids. The CDR3 DNA sequence: TGTGCCAGCAGTTTGAGGGGGTCAATAAATGAGCAGTTCTTC. Its translation: CASSLRGSINEQFF.

The chain recombines TRBV7-8 with TRBJ2-5; 8 bases match TRBD1. The CDR3 is 15 amino acids. V shed 1 base, J shed 5 bases, and the junction held 6 bases outside the gene matches. The germline gives CDR1 SGHVS, CDR2 FQNEAQ. The chain's CDR3 is CASSLVAGGGETQYF. CDR3 coding DNA: TGTGCCAGCAGCTTAGTCGCAGGGGGCGGCGAGACCCAGTACTTC. The whole variable domain, filled in from reference TRBV7-8 and TRBJ2-5, reads GAGVSQSPRYKVAKRGQDVALRCDPISGHVSLFWYQQALGQGPEFLTYFQNEAQLDKSGLPSDRFFAERPEGSVSTLKIQRTQQEDSAVYLCASSLVAGGGETQYFGPGTRLLVL.

V and J are TRBV13 and TRBJ2-2, with D hard to call. Germline lookup yields CDR1 PRHDT and CDR2 FYEKMQ (reference sequence). Trimming stripped 10 bases from V and 3 bases from J, with 15 bases between. The CDR3 runs 14 residues. In DNA form, the CDR3 reads TGTGCCACCCGGTTGAGAGGCGACACCGGGGAGCTGTTTTTT. Its translation: CATRLRGDTGELFF.

The V gene is TRBV5-4, the J gene TRBJ2-5, with D tentatively TRBD2 (6 bases). With 3 bases removed from V and 2 bases from J, the gap between germline ends came to 11 bases. Germline V CDR1 and CDR2: SGHNT, YYREEE (reference sequence). CDR3 length equals 14 residues. In DNA, the CDR3 is TGTGCCAGCAGCTATGAGGGACTGCAAGAGACCCAGTACTTC. Translated: CASSYEGLQETQYF.

The rearrangement links TRBV29-1 to TRBJ1-1; TRBD1 is a possible D gene (5 bases). Germline values: CDR1 SQVTM, CDR2 ANQGSEA. Deletions cut 7 bases from V and 0 bases from J, with 12 bases between. This CDR3 contains 13 residues. CDR3 region: CSAEKGVNTEAFF. The CDR3 nucleotides are TGCAGCGCTGAGAAAGGGGTGAACACTGAAGCTTTCTTT.

This sequence joins TRBV5-1 and TRBJ2-7, with 12 bases identical to TRBD2. The V gene end was trimmed by 4 bases and the J gene end by 3 bases; junction bases not matched to a gene: 5. Per germline, CDR1 SGHRS and CDR2 YFSETQ. The length of the CDR3 is 15 residues. The chain's CDR3 is CASSTTSGGNYEQYF. In nucleotides, the CDR3 is TGCGCCAGCAGCACCACTAGCGGGGGGAACTACGAGCAGTACTTC.

This clone was seen once. This chain's CDR3 is CASSLRHPLAGIEQFF. The CDR3 DNA is TGTGCCAGCTCTCTCAGGCATCCTCTAGCGGGGATTGAGCAGTTCTTC. The rearrangement uses TRBV18 and TRBJ2-1; 9 bases align to TRBD2. Germline CDR1 is KGHSH and CDR2 is LQKENI. The CDR3 sequence is 16 residues long. Losses at the gene ends were 6 bases for V and 9 bases for J; bases not matched to a gene: 15.

V and J are TRBV27 and TRBJ1-1, with 10 bases fitting TRBD1. The CDR3 length is 14 residues. Germline CDR1 is MNHEY and CDR2 is SMNVEV (reference sequence). V trimming: 6 bases; J trimming: 4 bases; junction bases outside the gene matches: 5. The CDR3 region is CASSQGQGSTEAFF. CDR3 nucleotides: TGTGCCAGCAGCCAGGGACAGGGGAGCACTGAAGCTTTCTTT.

This rearrangement joins TRBV5-4 to TRBJ2-1, with a weak D call TRBD2 (6 bases). The germline V gene has CDR1 SGHNT and CDR2 YYREEE (reference sequence). V lost 1 base and J 6 bases, leaving 14 bases between the germline ends. This CDR3 region has 15 residues. In DNA form, the CDR3 reads TGTGCCAGCAGCTTGTCGCCGGCGGGGACCAATGAGCAGTTCTTC. Translated: CASSLSPAGTNEQFF. The entire variable domain, with the rest obtained from reference TRBV5-4 and TRBJ2-1, is as follows: ETGVTQSPTHLIKTRGQQVTLRCSSQSGHNTVSWYQQALGQGPQFIFQYYREEENGRGNFPPRFSGLQFPNYSSELNVNALELDDSALYLCASSLSPAGTNEQFFGPGTRLTVL.

This clone was recorded only once. The chain has TRBV20-1 and TRBJ2-7, with unresolved D. The CDR3 is 10 residues long. V was pared by 5 bases and J by 3 bases, with 5 bases between. Per germline, CDR1 DFQATT and CDR2 SNEGSKA (reference sequence). The CDR3 DNA sequence: TGCAGTGCTGTCTACTACGAGCAGTACTTC. Protein: CSAVYYEQYF.

This chain links TRBV2 with TRBJ2-7; D is possibly TRBD2 (7 bases). Trimming removed 6 bases at V and 0 bases at J, with 12 bases between. Germline CDR1 is SNHLY and CDR2 is FYNNEI. The CDR3 sequence is 14 residues long. CDR3 sequence: CASRRGGASYEQYF. CDR3 sequence (DNA): TGTGCCAGCAGAAGGGGGGGAGCCTCCTACGAGCAGTACTTC.

This sequence joins TRBV7-2 and TRBJ2-7; 10 bases fit TRBD2. J lost 4 bases, V lost 5 bases, and 14 bases had no gene match. The CDR3 spans 17 residues. Germline loops: CDR1 SGHTA, CDR2 FQGNSA. CDR3 sequence reads: CASSHQPVAGGSYEQYF. The DNA of the CDR3 is TGTGCCAGCAGCCATCAACCTGTAGCGGGGGGCTCTTACGAGCAGTACTTC.

The chain carries TRBV1 and TRBJ2-5; the listed D gene, TRBD1, was not tested against the DNA. TRBV1 has pseudogene status. The CDR3 runs to 14 residues. CDR3 sequence reads: CTSRGTGGKETQYF. The CDR3 DNA reads TGCACCAGCAGAGGGACAGGGGGGAAAGAGACCCAGTACTTC.